This T cell receptor (beta chain) was captured by sequencing in a study of cytomegalovirus exposure and HLA in healthy donors. Regarding this clone: The antigen is undetermined.

Study-wide results and limits: In a later analysis, fewer than 20,000 TCR beta sequences were associated with HLA alleles at 0.05 false discovery rate. In a later analysis, several top co-occurrence clusters appeared linked to parvovirus B19, influenza, CMV and Epstein-Barr virus.

Per germline, CDR1 GTSNPN and CDR2 SVGIG (reference sequence). This CDR3 is built from 13 residues. V dropped 4 bases and J dropped 0 bases, with 7 bases sitting between them. In the PCR, 60 Vbeta and 13 Jbeta primers were used. The assay was immunoSEQ multiplex PCR, and TCRdb's table has in-frame clones only and misses some. The sample holds around 83,000 clones, approximately 78% seen once. The clonotype originates from a male donor in good health and CMV-seropositive. The rearrangement joins TRBV30 to TRBJ2-1; tentatively, D is TRBD1 (6 bases). Sequencing input: PBMCs. CDR3 sequence (DNA): TGTGCCTGGACAGGGGACTCCTACAATGAGCAGTTCTTC. This translates into CAWTGDSYNEQFF.